The T cell receptor beta chain described here comes from a study of human T cells and chemical hapten exposure. Study-level background: Diphenylcyclopropenone was applied weekly to patients' scalps across the roughly 25-week study. Application of 0.01% DPC to the upper back was done by patch test, with a reading at 6 days. Broader study findings: Counts of expanded TCRs at PT1 were positively correlated with patch test score. Donors in the study had alopecia, meaning their immune response may differ from healthy people's.

Time point described: patch test 2, 6 weeks after DPC sensitization. Documented treatment: therapeutic diphenylcyclopropenone sensitization with weekly scalp DPC. This clonotype was observed a few times. The antigen is not known. TCRdb called the RACE reads again in MiXCR, with one record for every CDR3 protein. This sample has 350,000 to 400,000 distinct CDR3 sequences, with under 6.5% found just once. Germline values: CDR1 SGHAT, CDR2 FQNNGV. This CDR3 has 15 residues. Trimming left V 0 bases short and J 0 bases short, with 9 bases between. Material: whole blood, obtained in connection with sensitization to the hapten diphenylcyclopropenone (DPC). The receptor comes from a woman aged 18-30 years with alopecia areata. Some clones in this sample may be carry-over from other donors' samples. The J gene is TRBJ2-7, the V gene TRBV11-2; D is uncertain. The CDR3 reads CASSLDVGGSYEQYF. The DNA for the CDR3 is TGTGCCAGCAGCTTAGATGTCGGCGGCTCCTACGAGCAGTACTTC.